The rows below give T cell receptor beta chains drawn from one sample of a study of CD8 T cells in Susac syndrome. TCRdb re-called the immunoSEQ multiplex PCR reads through MiXCR, storing one row per CDR3 protein. The sample yields about 210,000 distinct CDR3 sequences, nearly 97% seen once. Sequences were obtained from CD4+ T cells from PBMCs. These receptors originate from a human donor with multiple sclerosis. The CDR3 runs from the conserved cysteine through the conserved F or W. The D gene is left open where the match is weak. Size is stated for part of the rows, as once, few or many counts, or as a class when the clone is expanded.

clone size: once; V gene: TRBV30; D gene: -; J gene: TRBJ2-7; CDR3 protein: CAWSDLPYEQYF; CDR3 DNA: TGTGCCTGGAGCGACCTCCCCTACGAGCAGTACTTC
clone size: -; V gene: TRBV3-1; D gene: TRBD1; J gene: TRBJ1-4; CDR3 protein: CASSQDGAGTGGEKLFF; CDR3 DNA: TGTGCCAGCAGCCAAGATGGGGCCGGGACAGGGGGTGAAAAACTGTTTTTT
clone size: -; V gene: TRBV2; D gene: -; J gene: TRBJ2-3; CDR3 protein: CARESSNTQYF; CDR3 DNA: TGTGCCAGAGAATCATCCAATACGCAGTATTTT
clone size: once; V gene: TRBV29-1; D gene: TRBD2; J gene: TRBJ2-7; CDR3 protein: CSVGTSGHEQYF; CDR3 DNA: TGCAGCGTAGGGACTAGCGGCCACGAGCAGTACTTC
clone size: -; V gene: TRBV28; D gene: TRBD2; J gene: TRBJ2-7; CDR3 protein: CASSPTGESGSYEQYF; CDR3 DNA: TGTGCCAGCAGTCCCACCGGGGAGAGCGGGAGTTACGAGCAGTACTTC
clone size: once; V gene: TRBV12-3/TRBV12-4; D gene: -; J gene: TRBJ2-5; CDR3 protein: CASSPLARGETQYF; CDR3 DNA: TGTGCCAGCAGTCCACTAGCTCGGGGAGAGACCCAGTACTTC
clone size: -; V gene: TRBV16; D gene: -; J gene: TRBJ1-2; CDR3 protein: CASSQDGRLGGYTF; CDR3 DNA: TGTGCCAGCAGCCAAGATGGAAGGTTGGGTGGCTACACCTTC
clone size: -; V gene: TRBV6-6; D gene: TRBD1; J gene: TRBJ1-5; CDR3 protein: CASSYSQGGNQPQHF; CDR3 DNA: TGTGCCAGCAGTTACTCTCAGGGGGGCAATCAGCCCCAGCATTTT
clone size: -; V gene: TRBV12-3/TRBV12-4; D gene: TRBD1; J gene: TRBJ1-5; CDR3 protein: CASRPQTGSNQPQHF; CDR3 DNA: TGTGCCAGCAGGCCCCAGACAGGGTCCAATCAGCCCCAGCATTTT
clone size: -; V gene: TRBV9; D gene: -; J gene: TRBJ2-7; CDR3 protein: CANPRDDGFSYEQYF; CDR3 DNA: TGTGCCAACCCCCGGGACGACGGTTTTTCCTACGAGCAGTACTTC
clone size: -; V gene: TRBV5-1; D gene: -; J gene: TRBJ1-1; CDR3 protein: CASSLQGREAFF; CDR3 DNA: TGCGCCAGCAGCTTGCAGGGGCGGGAAGCTTTCTTT
clone size: -; V gene: TRBV20-1; D gene: TRBD2; J gene: TRBJ2-7; CDR3 protein: CSARPGTSGSGRVYEQYF; CDR3 DNA: TGCAGTGCTAGGCCCGGGACTAGCGGGAGTGGCAGGGTCTACGAGCAGTACTTC
clone size: -; V gene: TRBV6-6; D gene: -; J gene: TRBJ2-6; CDR3 protein: CASSYSRGPGANVLTF; CDR3 DNA: TGTGCCAGCAGTTATAGTCGGGGCCCTGGGGCCAACGTCCTGACTTTC
clone size: -; V gene: TRBV3-1; D gene: -; J gene: TRBJ2-3; CDR3 protein: CASSYRQGGRTDTQYF; CDR3 DNA: TGTGCCAGCAGCTACCGACAGGGAGGACGCACAGATACGCAGTATTTT
clone size: -; V gene: TRBV9; D gene: TRBD2; J gene: TRBJ2-1; CDR3 protein: CASSGLLAGGINEQFF; CDR3 DNA: TGTGCCAGCAGCGGACTTCTAGCGGGGGGGATAAATGAGCAGTTCTTC
clone size: -; V gene: TRBV28; D gene: TRBD2; J gene: TRBJ2-3; CDR3 protein: CASSLRVLAGGIIDTQYF; CDR3 DNA: TGTGCCAGCAGTTTACGGGTTCTAGCGGGAGGGATCATAGATACGCAGTATTTT
clone size: -; V gene: TRBV27; D gene: -; J gene: TRBJ2-3; CDR3 protein: CASSFGRATDTQYF; CDR3 DNA: TGTGCCAGCAGTTTCGGTCGGGCGACAGATACGCAGTATTTT
clone size: -; V gene: TRBV7-2; D gene: -; J gene: TRBJ1-1; CDR3 protein: CATGTMNTEAFF; CDR3 DNA: TGTGCCACGGGAACCATGAACACTGAAGCTTTCTTT
clone size: -; V gene: TRBV3-1; D gene: -; J gene: TRBJ2-1; CDR3 protein: CASSLAPLSGNEQFF; CDR3 DNA: TGTGCCAGCAGCTTAGCGCCACTGTCTGGGAATGAGCAGTTCTTC
clone size: -; V gene: TRBV4-1; D gene: TRBD2; J gene: TRBJ2-1; CDR3 protein: CASVGLAGGNEQFF; CDR3 DNA: TGCGCCAGCGTGGGACTAGCGGGAGGTAATGAGCAGTTCTTC